Each of the 12 T cell receptor beta chains below was sequenced from the same sample in a study of blood T cell repertoires in COVID-19. Using immunoSEQ multiplex PCR, the repertoire was profiled, and TCRdb retains in-frame clones only, with some absent. The table shows over 50,000 clones, with roughly nine tenths occurring only once. Sequencing was performed on peripheral blood. These receptors originate from a woman aged 60-75 years with active or convalescent COVID-19.

The DNA of the CDR3 is TGTGCCAGCAGCATGGACAGGGGGCTTAATGGCTACACCTTC. It yields the protein CASSMDRGLNGYTF. This sequence joins TRBV5-6 and TRBJ1-2; 11 nucleotides align to TRBD1. CDR3 length equals 14 residues. The trim removed 4 bases at V and 6 bases at J, leaving 5 bases unmatched. Germline CDR1 and CDR2: SGHDT and YYEEEE.

The DNA for the CDR3 is TGTGCCAGCAGTTTTTACAGGGGTGGGGCTGCTGAAGCTTTCTTT. Its translation: CASSFYRGGAAEAFF. This sequence joins TRBV28 and TRBJ1-1, with TRBD1 identical over 7 bases. Germline V gives CDR1 MDHEN, CDR2 SYDVKM. The CDR3 consists of 15 residues. The ends lost 3 bases at V and 6 bases at J; junction bases unmatched: 10.

The chain combines TRBV20-1 with TRBJ1-2, with 8 bases fitting TRBD1. The CDR3 covers 16 residues. J lost 8 bases, V lost 3 bases, and 17 bases had no gene match. CDR1 DFQATT and CDR2 SNEGSKA come from the germline V gene (reference sequence). CDR3 DNA: TGCAGTGCTAGTGGTTCCGGACAGGGTGACGGGTACGGCTACACCTTC. It encodes CSASGSGQGDGYGYTF.

J is TRBJ2-3 and V is TRBV24-1; TRBD1 matches at 8 bases. J gave up 2 bases and V 2 bases, and 8 bases lay outside the gene matches. The CDR3 is 17 amino acids. Germline V gene lookup returns CDR1 KGHDR and CDR2 SFDVKD. For the CDR3, the DNA is TGTGCCACCAGTGATTCAGGACAGGGATGGGACACAGATACGCAGTATTTT. It translates to CATSDSGQGWDTDTQYF.

V is TRBV7-2 and J is TRBJ2-5; D unclear. Germline V gene sequence: CDR1 SGHTA, CDR2 FQGNSA. The V end was cut by 1 base, the J end by 11 bases, with 11 bases between. CDR3 length: 12 amino acids. The CDR3 here is CASSLDRTSQYF. Here the CDR3 DNA reads TGTGCCAGCAGCTTAGATAGAACTTCTCAGTACTTC.

This rearrangement joins TRBV4-1 to TRBJ2-3, with 11 bases aligning to TRBD2. Germline CDR1 MGHRA, CDR2 YSYEKL. This CDR3 is built from 17 residues. V shed 1 base and J 6 bases; nucleotides not matched to a gene: 9. CDR3: CASSQGGASGGLDTQYF. The CDR3 DNA reads TGCGCCAGCAGCCAAGGAGGGGCTAGCGGGGGGCTGGATACGCAGTATTTT.

The chain uses TRBV7-2 and TRBJ1-5; 9 bases align to TRBD1. The ends lost 5 bases at V and 7 bases at J; junction bases unmatched: 6. CDR1 and CDR2 (germline): SGHTA, FQGNSA. This CDR3 is 14 amino acids long. In nucleotides, the CDR3 is TGTGCCAGCAGCCGCCGGGACAGGGCCCAGCCCCAGCATTTT. Amino acids: CASSRRDRAQPQHF. Together with reference TRBV7-2 and TRBJ1-5, the CDR3 gives the full variable domain: GAGVSQSPSNKVTEKGKDVELRCDPISGHTALYWYRQSLGQGLEFLIYFQGNSAPDKSGLPSDRFSAERTGGSVSTLTIQRTQQEDSAVYLCASSRRDRAQPQHFGDGTRLSIL.

The chain links TRBV6-5 to TRBJ2-3; D is ambiguous. The CDR3 has 10 residues. Between the trimmed V and J ends, which lost 6 bases and 5 bases, there was a span of 3 bases. Germline CDR1 reads MNHEY; CDR2 reads SVGAGI. The CDR3 reads CASRLDTQYF. The CDR3 bases are TGTGCCAGCAGACTAGATACGCAGTATTTT.

The chain carries TRBV27 and TRBJ1-5; perhaps TRBD1 as D (5 bases). This CDR3 has 15 residues. CDR1 is MNHEY, CDR2 SMNVEV, per germline (reference sequence). V shed 3 bases and J shed 0 bases, with 9 bases lying between them. CDR3 coding DNA: TGTGCCAGCAGTTTTGAAAGGGGTAGCAATCAGCCCCAGCATTTT. Protein product: CASSFERGSNQPQHF.

The chain links TRBV21-1 to TRBJ2-2; TRBD1, the table's D call, lacks a check against the DNA. TRBV21-1 constitutes a pseudogene. CDR3 size: 16 residues. The DNA of the CDR3 is TGTGCCAGCAGCTCCCCCGGACAGGGGAACACCGGGGAGCTGTTTTTT. Amino acids: CASSSPGQGNTGELFF.

Notes on this clone: The identical CDR3 is also encoded by other nucleotide sequences in the sample. The chain carries TRBV30 and TRBJ1-1; D is undetermined. The germline V gene encodes CDR1 GTSNPN and CDR2 SVGIG (reference sequence). The ends were cut back, 3 bases at V and 1 base at J, with 6 bases in the middle. CDR3 size: 12 residues. The CDR3 DNA reads TGTGCCTGGAGCCGTTCGAACACTGAAGCTTTCTTT. It encodes CAWSRSNTEAFF.

The chain has TRBV28 and TRBJ1-2, with 12 bases that match TRBD1. This CDR3 has 15 residues. Germline assignment: CDR1 MDHEN and CDR2 SYDVKM. Trimming at V came to 6 bases and at J to 6 bases, leaving 8 bases not matched to a gene. The CDR3 region is CASRTPGTGGDGYTF. CDR3 bases: TGTGCCAGCAGAACCCCCGGGACAGGGGGCGATGGCTACACCTTC.